Listed below are T cell receptor beta chains from one sample, sequenced in a study of post-analysis software for immune sequencing data. TCRdb reanalysed the PCR reads using MiXCR and keeps one entry per CDR3 protein. The data hold roughly 600,000 distinct CDR3 sequences, with roughly 47% observed a single time. Material for sequencing was blood. These TCRs come from a girl aged 5-17 years with multiple sclerosis. Each CDR3 is given without its conserved first and last residue. Clone size, where shown, is once, few, many, or a class for clones that have expanded.

v_call: TRBV7-9; clone_size: .; j_call: TRBJ1-3; cdr3_aa: ASTRTPSSGNTIY
v_call: TRBV7-9; clone_size: .; j_call: TRBJ2-6; cdr3_aa: ASSPHTGANVLT
v_call: TRBV20-1; clone_size: .; j_call: TRBJ2-5; cdr3_aa: SARDLGDRAGETQY
v_call: TRBV27; clone_size: few; j_call: TRBJ2-5; cdr3_aa: ASIGRDRGGETQY
v_call: TRBV29-1; clone_size: .; j_call: TRBJ2-5; cdr3_aa: SVDTRVRGETQY
v_call: TRBV7-9; clone_size: .; j_call: TRBJ1-2; cdr3_aa: ASRFFRDRKDYGYT
v_call: TRBV6-6; clone_size: .; j_call: TRBJ2-1; cdr3_aa: ASSSRAVYNEQF
v_call: TRBV20-1; clone_size: .; j_call: TRBJ1-2; cdr3_aa: SARDFGSHPNNYGYT
v_call: TRBV20-1; clone_size: .; j_call: TRBJ2-2; cdr3_aa: SARAGEDGELF
v_call: TRBV10-3; clone_size: .; j_call: TRBJ2-7; cdr3_aa: ANKEPIKASD
v_call: TRBV27; clone_size: .; j_call: TRBJ2-3; cdr3_aa: ASSLFGHADTQY
v_call: TRBV7-9; clone_size: few; j_call: TRBJ2-1; cdr3_aa: ASSLAYQGDEQF
v_call: TRBV6-6; clone_size: .; j_call: TRBJ2-5; cdr3_aa: ASSFAWRTQETQY
v_call: TRBV6-5; clone_size: .; j_call: TRBJ2-1; cdr3_aa: ASTPTGDSYNEQF
v_call: TRBV20-1; clone_size: .; j_call: .; cdr3_aa: SARTETYEQY
v_call: TRBV20-1; clone_size: .; j_call: TRBJ1-6; cdr3_aa: SAHPRGRNDNSPLH
v_call: TRBV29-1; clone_size: few; j_call: TRBJ2-5; cdr3_aa: SAKKTGGGETQY
v_call: TRBV20-1; clone_size: .; j_call: TRBJ2-3; cdr3_aa: SARERTGGANTQY
v_call: TRBV10-3; clone_size: .; j_call: TRBJ2-1; cdr3_aa: AISGTTTGEQF
v_call: TRBV7-9; clone_size: .; j_call: TRBJ2-5; cdr3_aa: ASSLRLTGGETQY
v_call: TRBV5-1; clone_size: .; j_call: TRBJ2-5; cdr3_aa: ASSSPTRETQY
v_call: TRBV7-2; clone_size: few; j_call: TRBJ2-2; cdr3_aa: ASSRQGANTGELF
v_call: TRBV5-5; clone_size: .; j_call: TRBJ2-2; cdr3_aa: ASSLEAGGTGELF
v_call: TRBV19; clone_size: .; j_call: TRBJ2-1; cdr3_aa: ASWTGAGRLHEQF
v_call: TRBV12-3/TRBV12-4; clone_size: once; j_call: TRBJ2-3; cdr3_aa: ASSYVGATGSDAQY
v_call: TRBV28; clone_size: .; j_call: TRBJ1-2; cdr3_aa: ASSLPGQGNYGYT
v_call: TRBV20-1; clone_size: .; j_call: TRBJ2-2; cdr3_aa: SALRTDFAGELF
v_call: TRBV20-1; clone_size: once; j_call: TRBJ1-4; cdr3_aa: SARVVSHGDEKLF
v_call: TRBV20-1; clone_size: .; j_call: TRBJ2-1; cdr3_aa: SATSDYNEQF
v_call: TRBV25-1; clone_size: .; j_call: TRBJ1-1; cdr3_aa: VSSELRDFTEAF
v_call: TRBV7-3; clone_size: .; j_call: TRBJ2-3; cdr3_aa: ASSLRGHDTDTQY
v_call: TRBV5-6; clone_size: few; j_call: .; cdr3_aa: ASSSGLVSFRGEQY
v_call: TRBV5-1; clone_size: .; j_call: TRBJ2-7; cdr3_aa: ASSRGQGVYEQY
v_call: TRBV5-1; clone_size: .; j_call: TRBJ2-1; cdr3_aa: ASSLAHSQGNEQF
v_call: TRBV12-3/TRBV12-4; clone_size: many; j_call: TRBJ1-2; cdr3_aa: ASSLTGTNYGYT
v_call: TRBV20-1; clone_size: .; j_call: TRBJ1-5; cdr3_aa: SARGRAPGRQPQH
v_call: TRBV7-2; clone_size: .; j_call: TRBJ2-1; cdr3_aa: ASSLDLAGNRAEQF
v_call: TRBV29-1; clone_size: few; j_call: TRBJ2-6; cdr3_aa: SVLDRTGANVLT
v_call: TRBV12-3/TRBV12-4; clone_size: .; j_call: TRBJ2-6; cdr3_aa: ASSFSRGGESGANVLT
v_call: TRBV5-5; clone_size: .; j_call: TRBJ1-2; cdr3_aa: ASSPSDGSGYT
v_call: TRBV30; clone_size: .; j_call: TRBJ1-1; cdr3_aa: AWQDLRGDTEAF
v_call: TRBV7-9; clone_size: .; j_call: TRBJ1-1; cdr3_aa: ASSLTGARAF
v_call: TRBV30; clone_size: .; j_call: TRBJ2-3; cdr3_aa: AWKALATSTDTQY
v_call: TRBV6-6; clone_size: .; j_call: .; cdr3_aa: ASSYGTGAYGYT
v_call: TRBV5-1; clone_size: .; j_call: TRBJ2-7; cdr3_aa: ASCPGQTYEQY
v_call: TRBV10-3; clone_size: .; j_call: TRBJ1-5; cdr3_aa: AIGMGTNQPQH